This TCR beta chain was retrieved from a study of cytomegalovirus exposure and HLA in healthy donors. The germline CDR1 and CDR2 sequences are MNHEY and SVGAGI. The CDR3 is made up of 14 amino acids. Trimming removed 5 bases from V and 5 bases from J, with 10 bases in between. The PCR employed 60 Vbeta primers together with 13 Jbeta primers. How the authors handled the data: A later analysis tallied 87 million or so unique TCR beta chains, 9.5 million to 14 million of them shared. TCRdb keeps only in-frame clones here, not all; method: immunoSEQ multiplex PCR. V, J and clone size were drawn from that table, and D and trimming were deduced from the DNA. Here the sample spans 150,000 to 200,000 clones, 65% to 85% being singletons.

Sequencing was carried out using PBMCs. The clonotype comes from a man aged 40-50 years in good health and CMV-seropositive. The V and J genes are TRBV6-5 and TRBJ1-6, with D unclear. The CDR3: CASSERGDNSPLHF. DNA of the CDR3: TGTGCCAGCAGTGAACGAGGAGATAATTCACCCCTCCACTTT.